Only one count was recorded for the clone carrying this T cell receptor (beta chain). What it binds is not known. Germline V gene data show CDR1 as SGHTA and CDR2 as FQGNSA. After removal of 3 bases from V and 1 base from J, the junction contained 4 bases not matched to a gene. CDR3 size: 16 residues. The method was immunoSEQ multiplex PCR; TCRdb's version includes in-frame clones alone and lacks a portion of them. The sample has around 180,000 clones; around 92% are singletons. The data belong to a study of T cell responses to AZD1222 COVID-19 vaccine. Overall study context: Researchers grouped second doses given at about 4 or about 12 weeks into one pool.

Overall study findings and caveats: The study found vaccine-associated CD4 TCRs spanning spike, dominant at 160-218 and 743-854. Nearly half of spike-specific TCRs reportedly go after variant regions that carry no mutations. Only five or six AZD1222 recipients tested seropositive at baseline.

The TCR was taken from an adult in good health. V gene TRBV7-2 combines with J gene TRBJ2-1, with TRBD1 identical over 9 bases. Sequencing used peripheral blood, obtained on day 0 of AZD1222 vaccination. CDR3: CASSFTGTGSYNEQFF. CDR3 nucleotides: TGTGCCAGCAGCTTTACCGGGACAGGGTCCTACAATGAGCAGTTCTTC.